This T cell receptor (beta chain) comes out of a study of shared T cell receptors in the human thymus. Data came from immunoSEQ multiplex PCR; TCRdb stores just in-frame clones and leaves some out. This sample has over 350,000 clones; 95% occur once, and the top ten carry approximately 0.018%. Trimming removed 5 bases at V and 0 bases at J, with 3 bases between. Germline V gene lookup returns CDR1 SGHVS and CDR2 FNYEAQ. The CDR3 is made up of 12 amino acids. The origin of this receptor is a human donor. The rearrangement joins TRBV7-6 to TRBJ2-3; unclear D gene. Sequencing was carried out using thymocytes. CDR3 DNA: TGTGCCAGCAGCCAGAGCACAGATACGCAGTATTTT. Residues: CASSQSTDTQYF. Full variable domain (rest looked up from reference TRBV7-6 and TRBJ2-3): GAGVSQSPRYKVTKRGQDVALRCDPISGHVSLYWYRQALGQGPEFLTYFNYEAQQDKSGLPNDRFSAERPEGSISTLTIQRTEQRDSAMYRCASSQSTDTQYFGPGTRLTVL.